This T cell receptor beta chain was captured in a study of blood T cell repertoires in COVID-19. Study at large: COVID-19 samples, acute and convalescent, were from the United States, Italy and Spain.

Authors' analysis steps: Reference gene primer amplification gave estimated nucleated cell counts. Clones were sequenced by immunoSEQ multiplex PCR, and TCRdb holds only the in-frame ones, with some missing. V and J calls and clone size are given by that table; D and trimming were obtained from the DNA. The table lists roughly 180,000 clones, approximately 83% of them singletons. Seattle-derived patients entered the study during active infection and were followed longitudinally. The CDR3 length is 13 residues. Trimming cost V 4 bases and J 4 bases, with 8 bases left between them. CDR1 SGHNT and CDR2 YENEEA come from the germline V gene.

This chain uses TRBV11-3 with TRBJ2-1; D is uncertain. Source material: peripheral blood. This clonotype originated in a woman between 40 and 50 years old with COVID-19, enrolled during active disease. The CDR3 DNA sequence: TGTGCCAGCAGCTACTATCAATACAATGAGCAGTTCTTC. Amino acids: CASSYYQYNEQFF.